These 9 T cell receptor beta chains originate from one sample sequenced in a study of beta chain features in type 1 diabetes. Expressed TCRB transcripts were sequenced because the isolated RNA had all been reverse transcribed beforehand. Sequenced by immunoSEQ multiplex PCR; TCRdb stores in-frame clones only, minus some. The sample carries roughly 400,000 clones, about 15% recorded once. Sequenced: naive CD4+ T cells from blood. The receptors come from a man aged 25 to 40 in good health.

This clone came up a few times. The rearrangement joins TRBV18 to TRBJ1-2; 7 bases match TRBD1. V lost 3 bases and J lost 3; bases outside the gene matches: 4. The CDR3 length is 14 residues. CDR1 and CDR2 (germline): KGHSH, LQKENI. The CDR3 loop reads CASSPRGRDYGYTF. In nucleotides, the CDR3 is TGTGCCAGCTCACCGAGGGGGCGCGACTATGGCTACACCTTC. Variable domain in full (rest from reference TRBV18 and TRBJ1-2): NAGVMQNPRHLVRRRGQEARLRCSPMKGHSHVYWYRQLPEEGLKFMVYLQKENIIDESGMPKERFSAEFPKEGPSILRIQQVVRGDSAAYFCASSPRGRDYGYTFGSGTRLTVV.

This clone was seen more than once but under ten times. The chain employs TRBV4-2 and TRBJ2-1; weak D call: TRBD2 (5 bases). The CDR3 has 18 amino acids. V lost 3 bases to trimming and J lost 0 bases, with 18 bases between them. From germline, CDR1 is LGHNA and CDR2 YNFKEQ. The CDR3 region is CASSHRAGPESSYNEQFF. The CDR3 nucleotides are TGTGCCAGCAGCCATCGGGCGGGCCCCGAGAGCTCCTACAATGAGCAGTTCTTC.

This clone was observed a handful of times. The CDR3: CASSAGLNTEAFF. Written as DNA, the CDR3 is TGTGCCAGCAGCGCAGGGTTGAACACTGAAGCTTTCTTT. This chain joins TRBV2 and TRBJ1-1, with D perhaps TRBD1 (5 bases). The CDR3 has 13 residues. With 6 bases removed from V and 0 bases from J, the gap between germline ends came to 8 bases. Germline V CDR1 and CDR2: SNHLY, FYNNEI.

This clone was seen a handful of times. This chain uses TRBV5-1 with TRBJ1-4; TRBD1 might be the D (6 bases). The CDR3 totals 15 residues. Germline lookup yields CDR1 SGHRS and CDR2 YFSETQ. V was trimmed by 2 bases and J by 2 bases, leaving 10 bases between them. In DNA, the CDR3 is TGCGCCAGCAGCTTTCGGACAGCTACTAATGAAAAACTGTTTTTT. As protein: CASSFRTATNEKLFF. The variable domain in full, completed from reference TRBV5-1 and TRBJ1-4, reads KAGVTQTPRYLIKTRGQQVTLSCSPISGHRSVSWYQQTPGQGLQFLFEYFSETQRNKGNFPGRFSGRQFSNSRSEMNVSTLELGDSALYLCASSFRTATNEKLFFGSGTQLSVL.

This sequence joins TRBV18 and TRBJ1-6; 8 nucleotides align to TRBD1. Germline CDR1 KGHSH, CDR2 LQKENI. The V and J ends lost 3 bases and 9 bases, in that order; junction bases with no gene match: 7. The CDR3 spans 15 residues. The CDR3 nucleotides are TGTGCCAGCTCACCGGATCCGCAGGGGGCTTCACCCCTCCACTTT. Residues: CASSPDPQGASPLHF.

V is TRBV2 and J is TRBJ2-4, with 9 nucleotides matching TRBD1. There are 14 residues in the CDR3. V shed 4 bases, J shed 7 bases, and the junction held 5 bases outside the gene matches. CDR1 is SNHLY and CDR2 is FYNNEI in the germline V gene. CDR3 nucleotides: TGTGCCAGCAGTGTTCGGACAGGGGAGAACATTCAGTACTTC. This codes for CASSVRTGENIQYF.

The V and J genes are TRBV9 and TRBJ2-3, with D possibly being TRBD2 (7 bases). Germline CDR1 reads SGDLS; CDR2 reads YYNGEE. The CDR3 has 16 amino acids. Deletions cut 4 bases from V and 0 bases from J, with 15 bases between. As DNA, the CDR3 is TGTGCCAGCAGCTCCGCGGCGGGGGCAAGCACAGATACGCAGTATTTT. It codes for CASSSAAGASTDTQYF. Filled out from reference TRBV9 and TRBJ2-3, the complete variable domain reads DSGVTQTPKHLITATGQRVTLRCSPRSGDLSVYWYQQSLDQGLQFLIQYYNGEERAKGNILERFSAQQFPDLHSELNLSSLELGDSALYFCASSSAAGASTDTQYFGPGTRLTVL.

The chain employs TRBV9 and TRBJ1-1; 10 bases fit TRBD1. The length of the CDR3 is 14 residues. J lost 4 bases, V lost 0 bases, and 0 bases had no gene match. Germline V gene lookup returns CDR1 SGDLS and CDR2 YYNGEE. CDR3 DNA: TGTGCCAGCAGCGTAGGACAGGGGGCCACTGAAGCTTTCTTT. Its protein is CASSVGQGATEAFF. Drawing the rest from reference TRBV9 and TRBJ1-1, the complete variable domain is DSGVTQTPKHLITATGQRVTLRCSPRSGDLSVYWYQQSLDQGLQFLIQYYNGEERAKGNILERFSAQQFPDLHSELNLSSLELGDSALYFCASSVGQGATEAFFGQGTRLTVV.

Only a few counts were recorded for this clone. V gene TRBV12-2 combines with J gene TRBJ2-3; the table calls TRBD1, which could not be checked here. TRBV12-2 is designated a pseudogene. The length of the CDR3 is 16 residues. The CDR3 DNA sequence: TGTGCAAGTCGCTTAGCGGTGGGGCAGGTCACAGATACGCAGTATTTT. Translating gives CASRLAVGQVTDTQYF.